This T cell receptor beta chain was documented in a study of blood T cell repertoires in COVID-19. Study-wide background: PBMCs, B-cell-depleted T cells, or T cells provided the cDNA or gDNA that made up the material.

Clones were read by immunoSEQ multiplex PCR, and TCRdb kept only the in-frame ones, dropping some. The sample yields about 280,000 clones, almost 90% seen once. The CDR3 length is 15 residues. Germline V lookup: CDR1 KGHDR, CDR2 SFDVKD. The ends lost 5 bases at V and 3 bases at J; junction bases unmatched: 6. The rearrangement joins TRBV24-1 to TRBJ2-4; 7 bases fit TRBD1. The sample comprised peripheral blood. This receptor was taken from a woman aged 25 to 39 with COVID-19, enrolled during active disease. CDR3 loop: CATSGRDRSKNIQYF. The CDR3 coding sequence is TGTGCCACCAGTGGCCGGGACAGAAGCAAAAACATTCAGTACTTC.